The 32 T cell receptor beta chains presented below share a single source sample, sequenced in a study of identical twins. TCRdb itself ran the 5' RACE reads through MiXCR, one entry per CDR3 protein. This sample has fewer than 900,000 distinct CDR3 sequences; less than 25% occur once, and the top ten carry 4% to 5.5%. These same data were also listed under a study on T cells expressing NK-cell markers.

The sequenced material came from PBMCs. These receptors came from a woman aged 18-29 years in good health.

The gene calls are TRBV10-3 and TRBJ2-1; 8 bases line up with TRBD2. The CDR3 totals 15 residues. V lost 0 bases and J lost 5; bases outside the gene matches: 3. Germline CDR1 ENHRY, CDR2 SYGVKD. The CDR3 DNA follows: TGTGCCATCAGTGAGTCGGTAGCGGGAAACAATGAGCAGTTCTTC. Protein product: CAISESVAGNNEQFF.

The chain carries TRBV5-1 and TRBJ2-1; 7 bases match TRBD1. There are 15 residues in the CDR3. In germline, CDR1 is SGHRS, CDR2 YFSETQ. V shed 4 bases, J shed 8 bases, and the junction held 12 bases outside the gene matches. The CDR3 loop reads CASSRYQTGFDEQFF. Written as DNA, the CDR3 is TGCGCCAGCAGCCGATACCAGACAGGGTTCGATGAGCAGTTCTTC.

The chain links TRBV10-3 to TRBJ2-7, with 9 positions matching TRBD1. V lost 7 bases, J lost 5 bases, and 12 bases stayed unmatched. Per the germline V gene, CDR1 is ENHRY and CDR2 is SYGVKD. This CDR3 region has 15 residues. This CDR3 reads CAITPTGTGHHEQYF. CDR3 bases: TGTGCCATCACCCCGACGGGGACAGGGCACCACGAGCAGTACTTC.

This clonotype was seen at least ten times. This rearrangement joins TRBV5-4 to TRBJ1-2; D ambiguous. The CDR3 is 13 residues long. CDR1 is SGHNT, CDR2 YYREEE, per germline (reference sequence). V was pared by 0 bases and J by 2 bases, with 5 bases between. The CDR3, as DNA: TGTGCCAGCAGCTTGGACGGCAACTATGGCTACACCTTC. The encoded protein is CASSLDGNYGYTF.

Turning to this clonotype: Mismatch with germline at one junction end may stem from a read error. The chain combines TRBV20-1 with TRBJ2-1; either TRBD1 or TRBD2 may fit D (6 bases each). Per germline, CDR1 DFQATT and CDR2 SNEGSKA (reference sequence). The CDR3 length is 17 residues. The CDR3, as DNA: TGCTGTGCTAGAGATCCCGGCAGGGGAGGCACCTACAATGAGCAGTTCTTC. Translating gives CCARDPGRGGTYNEQFF.

CDR3 nucleotide sequence: TGTGCCAGCAGCTTAGGCCTAGCGAAACCCTACAATGAGCAGTTCTTC. Its protein is CASSLGLAKPYNEQFF. The chain recombines TRBV7-7 with TRBJ2-1, with D perhaps TRBD2 (6 bases). This CDR3 region has 16 residues. Trimming removed 1 base from V and 2 bases from J, with 12 bases in between. Germline assignment: CDR1 SSHAT and CDR2 FNYEAQ (reference sequence).

This clonotype was counted ten times or more. This CDR3 reads CASSSQGVRSPLHF. The CDR3, as DNA: TGTGCCAGCAGTTCGCAGGGGGTCCGTTCACCCCTCCACTTT. V is TRBV12-3 or TRBV12-4 and J is TRBJ1-6; TRBD1 matches 7 bases. The CDR3 runs to 14 residues. Unmatched junction bases numbered 6, after V lost 4 bases and J lost 9 bases.

This clonotype was seen only a few times. The rearrangement links TRBV13 to TRBJ2-2; D gene unclear. V lost 0 bases and J lost 13, with 15 bases in between. The CDR3 is 14 amino acids. The germline V gene encodes CDR1 PRHDT and CDR2 FYEKMQ (reference sequence). Written as DNA, the CDR3 is TGTGCCAGCAGCTTAGGGCCAAGAGTCTTGGGGCTGTTTTTT. It codes for CASSLGPRVLGLFF.

The sample holds a few counts of this clonotype. The chain uses TRBV5-1 and TRBJ2-3; D call uncertain. The CDR3 has 13 residues. With 4 bases removed from V and 5 bases from J, the gap between germline ends came to 11 bases. CDR1 and CDR2 from the germline V gene are SGHRS and YFSETQ. CDR3 in amino acids: CASSAEDGDTQYF. The DNA of the CDR3 is TGCGCCAGCAGCGCCGAGGACGGAGATACGCAGTATTTT. The full variable domain, its missing parts supplied by reference TRBV5-1 and TRBJ2-3, is KAGVTQTPRYLIKTRGQQVTLSCSPISGHRSVSWYQQTPGQGLQFLFEYFSETQRNKGNFPGRFSGRQFSNSRSEMNVSTLELGDSALYLCASSAEDGDTQYFGPGTRLTVL.

This clonotype was seen only a few times. The gene calls are TRBV20-1 and TRBJ2-3; 7 nucleotides line up with TRBD2. The germline V gene encodes CDR1 DFQATT and CDR2 SNEGSKA (reference sequence). With V trimmed by 6 bases and J by 3 bases, 12 bases remained unmatched. CDR3 length equals 15 residues. CDR3 DNA: TGCAGTGCCACCATCGTAGCGGGTATAACAGATACGCAGTATTTT. Translated, it gives CSATIVAGITDTQYF.

The sample holds many counts of this clonotype. The chain carries TRBV12-3 or TRBV12-4 and TRBJ2-3, with TRBD2 as a possible D gene (5 bases). The V end lost 8 bases, the J end lost 3 bases, and 15 bases lay between the germline ends. The CDR3 runs 14 residues. CDR3 protein: CASRSGLITDTQYF. The DNA for the CDR3 is TGTGCCAGCCGAAGTGGACTTATTACAGATACGCAGTATTTT.

In its sample, this clonotype was seen many times. The chain has TRBV12-3 or TRBV12-4 and TRBJ2-7; TRBD1 might be the D (6 bases). Trimming took off 5 bases at V and 2 bases at J, with 7 bases between the two ends. The CDR3 contains 12 residues. The CDR3 protein is CASSPGAYEQYF. The DNA for the CDR3 is TGTGCCAGCAGTCCAGGGGCCTACGAGCAGTACTTC.

The rearrangement uses TRBV4-3 and TRBJ2-5; no definite D call. The CDR3 runs 15 residues. Germline V gene lookup returns CDR1 LGHNA and CDR2 YSLEER. The V and J ends lost 0 bases and 5 bases respectively, with 13 bases between them. The CDR3 DNA reads TGCGCCAGCAGCCAAGAGGTTATGGGATGGGAGACCCAGTACTTC. Amino acids: CASSQEVMGWETQYF.

The gene calls are TRBV7-6 and TRBJ2-1; maybe TRBD1 (6 bases). Trimming stripped 0 bases from V and 4 bases from J, with 13 bases between. CDR3 length: 16 amino acids. Looked up from germline, CDR1 is SGHVS and CDR2 is FNYEAQ. CDR3 coding DNA: TGTGCCAGCAGCTTAGCGATCAGGGGCCATTACAATGAGCAGTTCTTC. Its protein is CASSLAIRGHYNEQFF. Full variable domain (missing parts from reference TRBV7-6 and TRBJ2-1): GAGVSQSPRYKVTKRGQDVALRCDPISGHVSLYWYRQALGQGPEFLTYFNYEAQQDKSGLPNDRFSAERPEGSISTLTIQRTEQRDSAMYRCASSLAIRGHYNEQFFGPGTRLTVL.

This chain links TRBV5-1 with TRBJ2-1, with D possibly being TRBD2 (5 bases). Trimming took off 1 base at V and 9 bases at J, with 8 bases between the two ends. Germline loops: CDR1 SGHRS, CDR2 YFSETQ. CDR3 length: 12 amino acids. The CDR3 loop reads CASSLRAGEQFF. In nucleotides, the CDR3 is TGCGCCAGCAGCTTGCGGGCGGGTGAGCAGTTCTTC.

The sample holds a few counts of this clonotype. The chain links TRBV4-3 to TRBJ2-7; maybe TRBD1 (7 bases). Trimming removed 6 bases at V and 2 bases at J, with 17 bases between. The CDR3 extends over 15 amino acids. CDR1 and CDR2 (germline): LGHNA, YSLEER. The CDR3 DNA reads as TGCGCCAGCAGTTTCGGCCAGGGGGAGGCCTACGAGCAGTACTTC. As protein: CASSFGQGEAYEQYF.

In its sample, this clonotype was seen a few times. The CDR3 loop reads CASSLGTSGSFQAIYEQYF. In DNA form, the CDR3 reads TGCGCCAGCAGCCTAGGGACTAGCGGGAGTTTTCAAGCGATTTACGAGCAGTACTTC. V and J are TRBV5-1 and TRBJ2-7; TRBD2 matches at 14 bases. The CDR3 covers 19 residues. V trimming: 4 bases; J trimming: 4 bases; junction bases outside the gene matches: 16. Germline V gene sequence: CDR1 SGHRS, CDR2 YFSETQ.

CDR3 bases: TGTGCCAGCGGCGCAGGAAGCCCGAGAAACACCATATATTTT. As protein: CASGAGSPRNTIYF. The chain links TRBV6-1 to TRBJ1-3; D not certain. Germline CDR1 reads MNHNS; CDR2 reads SASEGT. This CDR3 contains 14 residues. V lost 8 bases, J lost 5 bases, and 16 bases lay in between.

The chain employs TRBV10-3 and TRBJ2-1; a possible D gene is TRBD1 (6 bases). V dropped 2 bases and J dropped 6 bases, with 11 bases sitting between them. The CDR3 sequence is 14 residues long. The germline CDR1 and CDR2 sequences are ENHRY and SYGVKD. The CDR3 DNA reads TGTGCCATCAGTGAGGCAGGACAGATCAATGAGCAGTTCTTC. Protein sequence: CAISEAGQINEQFF.

Ten or more counts support this clonotype. The rearrangement joins TRBV5-1 to TRBJ2-7; tentative D call: TRBD2 (6 bases). CDR1 is SGHRS and CDR2 is YFSETQ in the germline V gene. Deletions cut 3 bases from V and 11 bases from J, with 15 bases between. The CDR3 sequence is 12 residues long. As DNA, the CDR3 is TGCGCCAGCAGCTATTTCGGCGGGGTGAAGTACTTC. It translates to CASSYFGGVKYF.

This clonotype was seen a handful of times. The chain joins TRBV5-1 to TRBJ2-1, with 8 bases that match TRBD2. The V and J ends lost 0 bases and 4 bases, in that order; junction bases with no gene match: 3. Germline V gives CDR1 SGHRS, CDR2 YFSETQ. CDR3 length: 15 amino acids. In DNA form, the CDR3 reads TGCGCCAGCAGCTTGGATCAGCGGGGGTACAATGAGCAGTTCTTC. Translating gives CASSLDQRGYNEQFF.

The V call is TRBV5-1, the J call TRBJ2-3; 10 nucleotides line up with TRBD2. V lost 3 bases, J lost 0 bases, and 4 bases stayed unmatched. Germline assignment: CDR1 SGHRS and CDR2 YFSETQ. CDR3 size: 16 residues. The CDR3 reads CASSYYSGGSTDTQYF. In DNA form, the CDR3 reads TGCGCCAGCAGCTACTATAGCGGGGGGAGCACAGATACGCAGTATTTT.

This clonotype was observed a handful of times. The chain links TRBV29-1 to TRBJ2-1; TRBD1 aligns across 7 bases. After removal of 6 bases from V and 5 bases from J, the junction contained 10 bases not matched to a gene. The CDR3 spans 14 residues. Germline values: CDR1 SQVTM, CDR2 ANQGSEA. The CDR3 region is CSVEGDRVDNEQFF. The CDR3, as DNA: TGCAGCGTCGAGGGGGACAGAGTGGACAATGAGCAGTTCTTC.

CDR3 sequence: CASSQDWPTYEQYF. The DNA of the CDR3 is TGTGCCAGCAGCCAAGATTGGCCAACCTACGAGCAGTACTTC. This chain connects TRBV3-1 to TRBJ2-7, with no clear D. From germline, CDR1 is LGHDT and CDR2 YNNKEL (reference sequence). The CDR3 is made up of 14 amino acids. The germline V and J ends were trimmed by 0 bases and 2 bases, with 8 bases remaining between them.

V is TRBV12-3 or TRBV12-4 and J is TRBJ1-3; 7 nucleotides agree with TRBD1. The CDR3 has 16 amino acids. V shed 5 bases and J 0 bases; nucleotides not matched to a gene: 7. CDR3 in amino acids: CASSPRTGNSGNTIYF. The CDR3 DNA is TGTGCCAGCAGTCCAAGGACAGGCAACTCTGGAAACACCATATATTTT.

The rearrangement joins TRBV12-3 or TRBV12-4 to TRBJ1-5; D not resolved. The CDR3 length is 13 residues. Trimming removed 6 bases at V and 2 bases at J, with 8 bases between. The CDR3, as DNA: TGTGCCAGCAGAGGGAAGGGCAATCAGCCCCAGCATTTT. Residues: CASRGKGNQPQHF.

The V gene is TRBV12-3 or TRBV12-4, the J gene TRBJ2-3, with 7 positions matching TRBD2. Trimming cost V 8 bases and J 0 bases; bases outside gene matches: 8. CDR3 size: 15 residues. Written as DNA, the CDR3 is TGTGCCAGCGGGGTTAGCGGGTCTAGCACAGATACGCAGTATTTT. Its translation is CASGVSGSSTDTQYF.

The chain carries TRBV9 and TRBJ1-6; D gene ambiguous. Trimming took 0 bases from V and 5 from J, leaving 12 bases between them. Looked up from germline, CDR1 is SGDLS and CDR2 is YYNGEE. CDR3 length: 16 amino acids. CDR3 DNA sequence: TGTGCCAGCAGCGTAGGAGGGTGGGCGGATAATTCACCCCTCCACTTT. This encodes CASSVGGWADNSPLHF.

This clonotype was found a few times. The rearrangement uses TRBV5-5 and TRBJ2-4; 9 bases line up with TRBD1. CDR1 and CDR2 (germline): SGHKS, YYEKEE (reference sequence). After removal of 4 bases from V and 16 bases from J, the junction contained 6 bases not matched to a gene. The CDR3 runs 11 residues. The CDR3 is CASSLDRGEYF. The CDR3 DNA follows: TGTGCCAGCAGCCTGGACAGGGGAGAATACTTC.

A few counts support this clonotype. The V call is TRBV20-1, the J call TRBJ2-7; D gene uncertain. CDR1 is DFQATT and CDR2 is SNEGSKA in the germline V gene (reference sequence). The CDR3 is made up of 15 amino acids. V was trimmed by 1 base and J by 0 bases, leaving 13 bases between them. The DNA for the CDR3 is TGCAGTGCTAGAGGGGCAGGATCGAGCTCCTACGAGCAGTACTTC. Translation gives CSARGAGSSSYEQYF.

CDR3 in amino acids: CSAPRGGDEQYF. The CDR3 nucleotides are TGCAGTGCCCCTCGGGGGGGAGACGAGCAGTACTTC. The chain employs TRBV20-1 and TRBJ2-7; 8 nucleotides line up with TRBD2. V was clipped by 6 bases and J by 5 bases; unmatched bases: 6. There are 12 residues in the CDR3. Germline assignment: CDR1 DFQATT and CDR2 SNEGSKA (reference sequence).

Concerning this clonotype itself: Germline and junction disagree at one end, which may indicate a read error. The V gene is TRBV4-3, the J gene TRBJ2-5; 7 positions agree with TRBD2. Germline CDR1 is LGHNA and CDR2 is YSLEER. The CDR3 is 15 amino acids. CDR3 nucleotide sequence: TGCACCAGCAGCCACAACGGGCTAGCGGAAGAGACCCAGTACTTC. Protein product: CTSSHNGLAEETQYF.